The 22 T cell receptor beta chains listed next were all sequenced from one sample in a study of T cell clonality in common variable immunodeficiency. Study-wide results and caveats: Common variable immunodeficiency TCR beta sequences reportedly had fewer deletions and N-nucleotide insertions.

Sequencing used immunoSEQ multiplex PCR; TCRdb keeps in-frame clones, though not all of them. The sample includes tens of thousands of clones, none of them occurring once. Antigens for these TCRs are unknown. The sequencing input was peripheral blood mononuclear cells. These receptors originate from a human donor with common variable immunodeficiency.

Many counts were recorded for this clone. The observed sequence ends 3 residues before the CDR3 terminus, with the missing tail filled in from the germline J gene. The chain couples TRBV20-1 to TRBJ1-1; tentatively, D is TRBD1 (5 bases). The CDR3 has 13 amino acids. Germline V gene data show CDR1 as DFQATT and CDR2 as SNEGSKA (reference sequence). With 2 bases removed from V and 7 bases from J, the gap between germline ends came to 14 bases. The CDR3 region is CSARKVGRGEAFF. The covered CDR3 bases are TGCAGTGCTAGAAAGGTGGGGCGGGGTGAA.

This clone was picked up a small number of times. The CDR3 goes on 3 residues after the read ends, and that part is filled in from the germline J gene. V and J are TRBV19 and TRBJ2-1; TRBD1 agrees at 9 bases. V lost 4 bases and J lost 2; bases outside the gene matches: 0. Looked up from germline, CDR1 is LNHDA and CDR2 is SQIVND (reference sequence). The CDR3 totals 14 residues. The covered CDR3 bases are TGTGCCAGTAGTAGGGACAGGGCCTACAATGAG. This sequence encodes CASSRDRAYNE. The whole CDR3 sequence reads CASSRDRAYNEQFF.

The sample holds many counts of this clone. The DNA ends 3 residues before the CDR3 does, and the rest of the CDR3 is filled in from the germline J gene. The chain combines TRBV7-2 with TRBJ1-1, with D possibly being TRBD1 (5 bases). CDR1 is SGHTA, CDR2 FQGNSA, per germline. The CDR3 has 15 residues. With 5 bases removed from V and 1 base from J, the gap between germline ends came to 14 bases. CDR3 residues: CASSPSMGGNTEAFF. The CDR3 DNA, read in part, is TGTGCCAGCAGCCCTAGTATGGGGGGGAACACTGAA.

Notes on this clone: The missing CDR3 end, 3 residues past where the read stops, is filled in from the germline J gene. The rearrangement uses TRBV6-2 or TRBV6-3 and TRBJ2-7; either TRBD1 or TRBD2 may fit D (6 bases each). V lost 6 bases and J 2 bases, leaving 17 bases between the germline ends. The length of the CDR3 is 15 residues. Germline V gene sequence: CDR1 MNHEY, CDR2 SVGEGT. The CDR3: CASRKGQGRTYEQYF. The sequenced part of the CDR3 DNA is TGTGCCAGCAGAAAAGGGCAGGGGAGGACCTACGAG.

This clone was found many times. The read ends 3 residues early relative to the CDR3; the germline J gene fills the gap. The rearrangement uses TRBV2 and TRBJ2-3; D may be TRBD1 (6 bases). This CDR3 has 17 amino acids. CDR1 and CDR2 (germline): SNHLY, FYNNEI. Trimming left V 4 bases short and J 5 bases short, with 22 bases between. The CDR3: CASSGLTGLDRKDTQYF. Partial CDR3 DNA: TGTGCCAGCAGTGGGTTGACAGGACTTGACCGCAAAGATACG. The full variable domain, completed using reference TRBV2 and TRBJ2-3, is EPEVTQTPSHQVTQMGQEVILRCVPISNHLYFYWYRQILGQKVEFLVSFYNNEISEKSEIFDDQFSVERPDGSNFTLKIRSTKLEDSAMYFCASSGLTGLDRKDTQYFGPGTRLTVL.

This clone was observed at least ten times. The read gets to within 3 residues of the CDR3 end, and the germline J gene fills in the rest. This chain links TRBV24-1 with TRBJ2-3, with D possibly being TRBD1 (6 bases). Trimming pared 7 bases from V and 2 bases from J, leaving 9 bases between. This CDR3 has 13 amino acids. Germline CDR1 and CDR2: KGHDR and SFDVKD. The CDR3 bases that were read are TGTGCCACCAGCACAGGGACCACAGATACG. Protein product: CATSTGTTDT. The complete CDR3 reads CATSTGTTDTQYF.

In its sample, this clone was seen a few times. Coverage ceases 3 residues before the CDR3 finishes, and the germline J gene fills in the end. The chain has TRBV6-2 or TRBV6-3 and TRBJ1-2; perhaps TRBD1 as D (6 bases). Germline V gene lookup returns CDR1 MNHEY and CDR2 SVGEGT. Trimming stripped 4 bases from V and 2 bases from J, with 14 bases between. The CDR3 extends over 15 amino acids. CDR3 region: CASSSYRENNYGYTF. The covered CDR3 bases are TGTGCCAGCAGTTCCTACAGGGAGAACAACTATGGC.

As to this clone: Sequencing ends 3 residues short of the CDR3 end; the germline J gene provides the rest. J is TRBJ2-3 and V is TRBV7-2, with 8 bases matching TRBD2. The V gene's germline CDR1 is SGHTA and CDR2 FQGNSA. This CDR3 is 15 amino acids long. J lost 3 bases, V lost 3 bases, and 5 bases had no gene match. CDR3 DNA, as far as it was read: TGTGCCAGCAGCTTGCGGGGCGGGGGGACAGATACG. It translates to CASSLRGGGTDT. The complete CDR3 protein is CASSLRGGGTDTQYF.

Of note for this clone: Read sequence stops 3 residues before the CDR3 end, and the germline J gene provides the missing end. The V and J genes are TRBV30 and TRBJ2-3; TRBD1 agrees at 7 bases. Unmatched junction bases numbered 7, after V lost 1 base and J lost 6 bases. The germline gives CDR1 GTSNPN, CDR2 SVGIG (reference sequence). The CDR3 loop spans 14 amino acids. CDR3 residues: CAWSATGPVDTQYF. The CDR3 bases that were read are TGTGCCTGGAGTGCGACAGGGCCCGTGGATACG.

This clone was seen only a few times. The read ends 3 residues shy of where the CDR3 ends; the end is completed using the germline J gene. The chain joins TRBV5-1 to TRBJ2-1, with 15 positions matching TRBD2. Germline V gene sequence: CDR1 SGHRS, CDR2 YFSETQ. V gave up 3 bases and J gave up 4 bases; unmatched junction bases: 2. The length of the CDR3 is 16 residues. Partial CDR3 DNA: TGCGCCAGCAGCTCCGGGACTAGCGGGGGGTACAATGAG. This encodes CASSSGTSGGYNE. The full CDR3 protein reads CASSSGTSGGYNEQFF.

This clone turned up a few times. The CDR3 goes on 3 residues after the read ends, and that part is filled in from the germline J gene. This chain links TRBV19 with TRBJ1-6; D may be TRBD1 (5 bases). V was clipped by 7 bases and J by 7 bases, with 20 bases between them. CDR1 is LNHDA and CDR2 is SQIVND in the germline V gene (reference sequence). The CDR3 loop spans 16 amino acids. This CDR3 is CASMRWGSMGNSPLHF. The CDR3 bases that were read are TGTGCCAGTATGAGGTGGGGCAGCATGGGGAATTCACCC.

This clone is labeled as medium-sized. The CDR3 is cut off 3 residues early in the read; its end comes from the germline J gene. V gene TRBV19 combines with J gene TRBJ1-2, with D perhaps TRBD1 (5 bases). With 7 bases removed from V and 1 base from J, the gap between germline ends came to 16 bases. Germline CDR1 LNHDA, CDR2 SQIVND (reference sequence). CDR3 length: 15 amino acids. The covered CDR3 bases are TGTGCCAGTACCGCGGGGGAAGACGTTAACTATGGC. Protein sequence: CASTAGEDVNYG. The full-length CDR3 reads as CASTAGEDVNYGYTF.

In this sample, this clone turned up many times. The CDR3 extends 3 residues past the end of the read, so its final part is completed from the germline J gene. This rearrangement joins TRBV5-1 to TRBJ2-3; 9 nucleotides align to TRBD1. Trimming cost V 6 bases and J 5 bases; bases outside gene matches: 4. Per germline, CDR1 SGHRS and CDR2 YFSETQ. The CDR3 consists of 13 residues. The CDR3 bases that were read are TGCGCCAGCAACGACAGGGGGAAAGATACG. Translation: CASNDRGKDT. The entire CDR3 reads CASNDRGKDTQYF.

This clone was observed a few times. Read data end 3 residues before the CDR3 end; the end is taken from the germline J gene. The rearrangement uses TRBV19 and TRBJ2-3; D may be TRBD1 (5 bases). The CDR3 length is 17 residues. V was trimmed by 7 bases and J by 2 bases, leaving 22 bases between them. Germline V gives CDR1 LNHDA, CDR2 SQIVND (reference sequence). The sequenced part of the CDR3 DNA is TGTGCCAGTATCCCCGGTAGGGGCCAGGCCTCCACAGATACG. Translating it yields CASIPGRGQASTDT. From start to end, the CDR3 is CASIPGRGQASTDTQYF.

The table lists this clone with many counts. With the read ending 3 residues before the CDR3 end, the germline J gene is used to fill in that end. This chain connects TRBV7-9 to TRBJ2-5; 7 nucleotides match TRBD2. The germline CDR1 and CDR2 sequences are SEHNR and FQNEAQ (reference sequence). V lost 5 bases and J lost 5; bases outside the gene matches: 8. This CDR3 spans 14 amino acids. Incomplete CDR3 DNA: TGTGCCAGCAGCATTAGTTCTAGCGGTGAGACC. This sequence encodes CASSISSSGET. In full, the CDR3 reads CASSISSSGETQYF.

In its sample, this clone was seen many times. The sequence runs out 3 residues before the end of the CDR3; the remainder is reconstructed from the germline J gene. The rearrangement links TRBV7-8 to TRBJ2-1; D is possibly TRBD2 (5 bases). Germline CDR1 and CDR2: SGHVS and FQNEAQ. Deletions cut 2 bases from V and 4 bases from J, with 15 bases between. The CDR3 covers 16 residues. The CDR3 DNA, read in part, is TGTGCCAGCAGCTTACAGCGGCAAAGACTATACAATGAG. It is translated as CASSLQRQRLYNE. The whole CDR3 protein reads CASSLQRQRLYNEQFF.

In its sample, this clone was seen a few times. The read comes to an end 3 residues before the CDR3 does, leaving the germline J gene to fill in the end. The rearrangement joins TRBV19 to TRBJ1-4, with D possibly TRBD1 on 5 matching bases. V lost 1 base, J lost 8 bases, and 14 bases lay in between. CDR1 is LNHDA, CDR2 SQIVND, per germline (reference sequence). The CDR3 length is 15 residues. Partial CDR3 DNA: TGTGCCAGTAGTATAGTGGAAGGGGCCGGAGAAAAA. It codes for CASSIVEGAGEK. The entire CDR3 reads CASSIVEGAGEKLFF.

This clone was counted only a few times. Read coverage stops 3 residues before the CDR3 terminus; the germline J gene supplies the remainder. The chain couples TRBV5-1 to TRBJ2-3; 9 bases agree with TRBD1. This CDR3 comprises 19 residues. From germline, CDR1 is SGHRS and CDR2 YFSETQ. The J segment lost 2 bases and the V segment lost 6 bases, leaving 19 bases of the junction unmatched. The CDR3 here is CASMQGQGPLAEPTDTQYF. Partial CDR3 DNA: TGCGCCAGCATGCAGGGACAGGGCCCACTAGCAGAGCCCACAGATACG.

This clone has ten or more counts. The sequenced fragment ends 3 residues before the CDR3 boundary, so the rest is inferred from the germline J gene. The genes are TRBV7-2 and TRBJ2-3; 11 nucleotides agree with TRBD2. CDR3 length equals 15 residues. With V trimmed by 4 bases and J by 4 bases, 4 bases remained unmatched. CDR1 SGHTA and CDR2 FQGNSA come from the germline V gene. The CDR3: CASSSLAGAPDTQYF. CDR3 bases read: TGTGCCAGCAGCTCACTAGCGGGGGCCCCAGATACG. Looking up the rest from reference TRBV7-2 and TRBJ2-3 gives the full variable domain: GAGVSQSPSNKVTEKGKDVELRCDPISGHTALYWYRQSLGQGLEFLIYFQGNSAPDKSGLPSDRFSAERTGGSVSTLTIQRTQQEDSAVYLCASSSLAGAPDTQYFGPGTRLTVL.

For this clone: The read terminates 3 residues ahead of where the CDR3 ends, so the germline J gene completes it. The chain combines TRBV6-2 or TRBV6-3 with TRBJ2-3; a weak D match, TRBD1 (6 bases). V was trimmed by 2 bases and J by 0 bases, leaving 15 bases between them. The CDR3 spans 17 residues. CDR1 and CDR2 from the germline V gene are MNHEY and SVGEGT. CDR3 DNA, as far as it was read: TGTGCCAGCAGTTACGCCATCATGGACAGTAGCACAGATACG. Translated, it gives CASSYAIMDSSTDT. The full-length CDR3 reads as CASSYAIMDSSTDTQYF.

Details on this clone: The read ends 3 residues before the CDR3 terminus; that terminus is restored from the germline J gene. The chain combines TRBV6-2 or TRBV6-3 with TRBJ2-7; the match to TRBD1 covers 7 bases. The V segment lost 0 bases and the J segment 5 bases; nucleotides outside the gene matches: 4. Germline values: CDR1 MNHEY, CDR2 SVGEGT. The CDR3 loop spans 14 amino acids. The CDR3 sequence is CASSYSRQGHEQYF. The part of the CDR3 DNA that was read is TGTGCCAGCAGTTACTCGAGACAGGGACACGAG.

On this clone: Sequencing ends 3 residues short of the CDR3 end; the germline J gene provides the rest. The V gene is TRBV7-2, the J gene TRBJ2-5; 11 nucleotides agree with TRBD2. The CDR3 runs 15 residues. With 4 bases clipped from V and 5 bases from J, the junction kept 6 bases outside the gene matches. The germline gives CDR1 SGHTA, CDR2 FQGNSA. The part of the CDR3 DNA that was read is TGTGCCAGCAGCTCCGTAGCGGGGGGGCCGGAGACC. As protein: CASSSVAGGPET. The full-length CDR3 reads as CASSSVAGGPETQYF.